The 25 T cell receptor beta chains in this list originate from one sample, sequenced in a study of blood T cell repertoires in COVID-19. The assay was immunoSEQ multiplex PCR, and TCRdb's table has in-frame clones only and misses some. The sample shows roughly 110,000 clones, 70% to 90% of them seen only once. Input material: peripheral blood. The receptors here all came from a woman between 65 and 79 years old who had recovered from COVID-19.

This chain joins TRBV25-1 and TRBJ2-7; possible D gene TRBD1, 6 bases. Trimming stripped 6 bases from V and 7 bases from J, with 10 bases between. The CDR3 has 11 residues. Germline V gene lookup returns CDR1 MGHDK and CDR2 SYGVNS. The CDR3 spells CASSRGTEQYF. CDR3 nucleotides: TGTGCCAGCAGCAGGGGCACGGAGCAGTACTTC.

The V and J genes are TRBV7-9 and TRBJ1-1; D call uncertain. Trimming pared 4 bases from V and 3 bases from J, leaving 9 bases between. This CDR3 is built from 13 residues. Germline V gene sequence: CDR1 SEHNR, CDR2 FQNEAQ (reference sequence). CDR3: CASSWALDTEAFF. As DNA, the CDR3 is TGTGCCAGCAGCTGGGCACTGGACACTGAAGCTTTCTTT. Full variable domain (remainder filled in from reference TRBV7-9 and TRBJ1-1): DTGVSQNPRHKITKRGQNVTFRCDPISEHNRLYWYRQTLGQGPEFLTYFQNEAQLEKSRLLSDRFSAERPKGSFSTLEIQRTEQGDSAMYLCASSWALDTEAFFGQGTRLTVV.

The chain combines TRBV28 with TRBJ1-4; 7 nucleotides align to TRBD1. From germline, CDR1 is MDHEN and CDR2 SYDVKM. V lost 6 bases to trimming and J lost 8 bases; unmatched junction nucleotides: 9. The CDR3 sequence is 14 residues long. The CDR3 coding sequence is TGTGCCAGCAGCCTAACAGGGGTGGGAGAAAAACTGTTTTTT. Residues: CASSLTGVGEKLFF.

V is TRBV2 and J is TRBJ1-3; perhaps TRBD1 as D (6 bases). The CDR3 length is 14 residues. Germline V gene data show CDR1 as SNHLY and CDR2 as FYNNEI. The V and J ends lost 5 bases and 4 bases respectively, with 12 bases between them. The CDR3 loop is CASSSDRWGNTIYF. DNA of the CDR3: TGTGCCAGCAGTTCCGACAGGTGGGGAAACACCATATATTTT.

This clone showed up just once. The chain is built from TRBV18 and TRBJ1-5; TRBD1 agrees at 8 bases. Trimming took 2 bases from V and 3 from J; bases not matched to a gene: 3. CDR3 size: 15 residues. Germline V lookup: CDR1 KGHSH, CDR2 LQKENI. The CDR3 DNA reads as TGTGCCAGCTCACCAACAGGGGGGACCAATCAGCCCCAGCATTTT. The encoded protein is CASSPTGGTNQPQHF.

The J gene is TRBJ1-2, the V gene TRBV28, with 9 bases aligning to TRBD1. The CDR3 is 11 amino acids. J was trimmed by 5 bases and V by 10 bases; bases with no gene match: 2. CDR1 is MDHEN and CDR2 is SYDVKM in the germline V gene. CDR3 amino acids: CATGTGYGYTF. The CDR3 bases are TGTGCCACGGGGACAGGGTATGGCTACACCTTC.

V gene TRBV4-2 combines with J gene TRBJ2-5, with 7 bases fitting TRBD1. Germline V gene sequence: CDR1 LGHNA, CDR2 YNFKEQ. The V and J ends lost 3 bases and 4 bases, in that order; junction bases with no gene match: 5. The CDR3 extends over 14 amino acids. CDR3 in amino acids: CASSQTGTLETQYF. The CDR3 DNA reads TGTGCCAGCAGCCAGACAGGGACGCTAGAGACCCAGTACTTC.

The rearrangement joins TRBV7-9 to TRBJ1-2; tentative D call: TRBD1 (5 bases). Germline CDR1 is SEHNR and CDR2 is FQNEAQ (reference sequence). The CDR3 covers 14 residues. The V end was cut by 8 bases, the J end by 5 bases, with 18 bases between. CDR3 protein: CASWGGWSEYGYTF. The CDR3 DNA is TGTGCCAGCTGGGGGGGGTGGTCGGAGTATGGCTACACCTTC.

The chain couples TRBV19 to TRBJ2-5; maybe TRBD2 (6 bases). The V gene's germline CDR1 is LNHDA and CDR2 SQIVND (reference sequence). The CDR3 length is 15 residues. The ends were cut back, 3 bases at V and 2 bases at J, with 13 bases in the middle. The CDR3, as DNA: TGTGCCAGTAGTATCCTGGGGGACTTACAAGAGACCCAGTACTTC. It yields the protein CASSILGDLQETQYF.

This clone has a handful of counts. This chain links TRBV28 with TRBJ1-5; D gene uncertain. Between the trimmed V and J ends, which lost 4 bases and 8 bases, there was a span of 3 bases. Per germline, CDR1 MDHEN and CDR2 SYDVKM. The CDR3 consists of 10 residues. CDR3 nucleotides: TGTGCCAGCAGTTCGGAGCCCCAGCATTTT. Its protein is CASSSEPQHF.

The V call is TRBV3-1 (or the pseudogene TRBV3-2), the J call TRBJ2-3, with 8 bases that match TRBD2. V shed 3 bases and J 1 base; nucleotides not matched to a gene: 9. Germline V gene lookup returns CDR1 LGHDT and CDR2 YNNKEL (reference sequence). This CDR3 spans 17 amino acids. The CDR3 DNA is TGTGCCAGCAGCCAGGTGGCTAGCGGGCCCCGCACAGATACGCAGTATTTT. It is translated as CASSQVASGPRTDTQYF.

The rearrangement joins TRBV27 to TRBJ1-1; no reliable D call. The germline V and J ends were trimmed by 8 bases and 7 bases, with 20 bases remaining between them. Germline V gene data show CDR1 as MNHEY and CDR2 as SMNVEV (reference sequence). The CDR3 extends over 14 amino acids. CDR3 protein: CASRNPLLQVEAFF. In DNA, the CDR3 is TGTGCCAGCCGAAATCCTTTACTCCAGGTTGAAGCTTTCTTT.

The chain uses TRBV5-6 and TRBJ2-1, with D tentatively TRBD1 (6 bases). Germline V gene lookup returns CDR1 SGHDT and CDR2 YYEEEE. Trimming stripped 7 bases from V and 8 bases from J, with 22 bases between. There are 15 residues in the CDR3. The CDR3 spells CASADLGHLADEQFF. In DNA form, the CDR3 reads TGTGCCAGCGCTGACCTGGGACACCTAGCAGATGAGCAGTTCTTC.

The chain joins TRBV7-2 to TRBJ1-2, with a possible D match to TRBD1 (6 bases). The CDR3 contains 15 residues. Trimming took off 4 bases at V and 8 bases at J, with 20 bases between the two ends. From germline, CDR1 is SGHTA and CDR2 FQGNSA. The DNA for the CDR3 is TGTGCCAGCAGCTCATCCCGGACAGCCCGTGGAGGCTACACCTTC. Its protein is CASSSSRTARGGYTF.

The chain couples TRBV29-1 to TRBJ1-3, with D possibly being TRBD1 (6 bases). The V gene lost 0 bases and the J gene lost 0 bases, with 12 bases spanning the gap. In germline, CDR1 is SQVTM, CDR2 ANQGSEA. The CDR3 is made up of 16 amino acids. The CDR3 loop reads CSVEDLETGSGNTIYF. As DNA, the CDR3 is TGCAGCGTTGAAGATTTGGAGACAGGCTCTGGAAACACCATATATTTT. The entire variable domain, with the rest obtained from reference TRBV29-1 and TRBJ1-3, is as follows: SAVISQKPSRDICQRGTSLTIQCQVDSQVTMMFWYRQQPGQSLTLIATANQGSEATYESGFVIDKFPISRPNLTFSTLTVSNMSPEDSSIYLCSVEDLETGSGNTIYFGEGSWLTVV.

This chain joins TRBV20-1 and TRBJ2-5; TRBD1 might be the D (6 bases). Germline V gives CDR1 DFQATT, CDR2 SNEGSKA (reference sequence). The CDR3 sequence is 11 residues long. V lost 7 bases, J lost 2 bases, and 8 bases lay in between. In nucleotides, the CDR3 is TGCAGTGGGACAGCTCAAGAGACCCAGTACTTC. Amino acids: CSGTAQETQYF.

The CDR3 loop is CASGEFSGANVLTF. In DNA form, the CDR3 reads TGTGCCAGCGGGGAGTTCTCTGGGGCCAACGTCCTGACTTTC. This chain connects TRBV28 to TRBJ2-6, with D maybe TRBD2 (5 bases). Trimming shortened V by 8 bases and J by 0 bases, and 8 bases separated the two germline ends. CDR3 length: 14 amino acids. The germline CDR1 and CDR2 sequences are MDHEN and SYDVKM.

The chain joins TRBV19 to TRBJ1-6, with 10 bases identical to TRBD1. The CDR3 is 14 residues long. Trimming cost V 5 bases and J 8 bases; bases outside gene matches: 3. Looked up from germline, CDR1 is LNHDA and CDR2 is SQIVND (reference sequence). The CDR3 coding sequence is TGTGCCAGTAGTCGGGACAGGGGACATTCACCCCTCCACTTT. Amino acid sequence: CASSRDRGHSPLHF. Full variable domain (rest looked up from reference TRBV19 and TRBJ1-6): DGGITQSPKYLFRKEGQNVTLSCEQNLNHDAMYWYRQDPGQGLRLIYYSQIVNDFQKGDIAEGYSVSREKKESFPLTVTSAQKNPTAFYLCASSRDRGHSPLHFGNGTRLTVT.

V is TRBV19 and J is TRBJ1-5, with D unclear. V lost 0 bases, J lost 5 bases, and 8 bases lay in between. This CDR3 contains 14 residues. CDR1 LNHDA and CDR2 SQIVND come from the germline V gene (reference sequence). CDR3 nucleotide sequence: TGTGCCAGTAGTATAGATCAGGCCTATCAGCCCCAGCATTTT. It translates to CASSIDQAYQPQHF. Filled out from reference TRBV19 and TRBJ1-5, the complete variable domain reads DGGITQSPKYLFRKEGQNVTLSCEQNLNHDAMYWYRQDPGQGLRLIYYSQIVNDFQKGDIAEGYSVSREKKESFPLTVTSAQKNPTAFYLCASSIDQAYQPQHFGDGTRLSIL.

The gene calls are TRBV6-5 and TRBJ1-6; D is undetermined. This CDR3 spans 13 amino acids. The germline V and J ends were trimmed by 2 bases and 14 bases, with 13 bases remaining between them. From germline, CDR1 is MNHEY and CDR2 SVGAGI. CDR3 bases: TGTGCCAGCAGTTACCTTTACCCCGGTTCCCTCCACTTT. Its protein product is CASSYLYPGSLHF.

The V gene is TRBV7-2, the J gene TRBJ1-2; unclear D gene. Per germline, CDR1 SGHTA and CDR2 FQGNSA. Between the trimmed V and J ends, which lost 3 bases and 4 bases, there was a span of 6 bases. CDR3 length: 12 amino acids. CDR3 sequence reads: CASSLQVYGYTF. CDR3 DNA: TGTGCCAGCAGCTTGCAGGTCTATGGCTACACCTTC.

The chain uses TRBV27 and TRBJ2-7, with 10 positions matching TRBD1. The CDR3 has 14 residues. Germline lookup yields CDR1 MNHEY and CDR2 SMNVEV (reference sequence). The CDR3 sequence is CASGTGAPTYEQYF. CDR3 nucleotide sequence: TGTGCAAGCGGGACAGGGGCCCCAACCTACGAGCAGTACTTC.

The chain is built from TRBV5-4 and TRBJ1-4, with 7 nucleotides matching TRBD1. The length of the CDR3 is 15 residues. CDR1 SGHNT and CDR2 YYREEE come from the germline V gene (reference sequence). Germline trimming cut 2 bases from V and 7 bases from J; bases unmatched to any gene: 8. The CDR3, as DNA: TGTGCCAGCAGCTTATCAACCGGGACAGCTGAAAAACTGTTTTTT. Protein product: CASSLSTGTAEKLFF.

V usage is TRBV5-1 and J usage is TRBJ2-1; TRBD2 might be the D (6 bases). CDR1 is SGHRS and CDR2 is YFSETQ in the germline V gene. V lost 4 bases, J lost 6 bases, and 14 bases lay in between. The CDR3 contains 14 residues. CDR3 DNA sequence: TGCGCCAGCAGCCTTGGGACTCCCTCCAATGAGCAGTTCTTC. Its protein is CASSLGTPSNEQFF.

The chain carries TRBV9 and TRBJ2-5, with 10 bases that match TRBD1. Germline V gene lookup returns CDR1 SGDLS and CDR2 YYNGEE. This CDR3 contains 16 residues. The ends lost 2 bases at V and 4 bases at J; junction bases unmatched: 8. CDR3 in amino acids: CASSVRTGGGGETQYF. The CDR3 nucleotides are TGTGCCAGCAGCGTTCGGACAGGGGGTGGCGGAGAGACCCAGTACTTC.